The 30 T cell receptor beta chains in this list originate from one sample, sequenced in a study of shared T cell receptors in the human thymus. The table came from immunoSEQ multiplex PCR; TCRdb's copy has only in-frame clones and leaves some out. The sample has about 730,000 clones, approximately 83% seen once. These data are also associated with another study on human thymus T cells.

Sequencing used thymocytes. These receptors were collected from a girl under three years old with a congenital heart defect.

This clone showed up just once. The V gene is TRBV5-1, the J gene TRBJ1-1, with D unclear. Trimming took 1 base from V and 6 from J, leaving 19 bases between them. Germline CDR1 SGHRS, CDR2 YFSETQ. CDR3 length: 16 amino acids. DNA for the CDR3: TGCGCCAGCAGCTTGAGTTTCCGAGACAACCGGCCTGAAGCTTTCTTT. Translation: CASSLSFRDNRPEAFF. The full variable domain, completed using reference TRBV5-1 and TRBJ1-1, is KAGVTQTPRYLIKTRGQQVTLSCSPISGHRSVSWYQQTPGQGLQFLFEYFSETQRNKGNFPGRFSGRQFSNSRSEMNVSTLELGDSALYLCASSLSFRDNRPEAFFGQGTRLTVV.

The chain is built from TRBV6-5 and TRBJ1-1, with D perhaps matching TRBD1 (5 bases). The CDR3 is made up of 15 amino acids. Germline loops: CDR1 MNHEY, CDR2 SVGAGI. Trimming cost V 6 bases and J 3 bases, with 17 bases left between them. In DNA form, the CDR3 reads TGTGCCAGCAGGGCGGGACCCGAGAACGACACTGAAGCTTTCTTT. Protein product: CASRAGPENDTEAFF.

The rearrangement uses TRBV4-3 and TRBJ2-2; D perhaps matches TRBD1 (6 bases). The CDR3 consists of 19 residues. Trimming pared 3 bases from V and 4 bases from J, leaving 24 bases between. CDR1 is LGHNA and CDR2 is YSLEER in the germline V gene. CDR3 bases: TGCGCCAGCAGCCACCCACACTTGGGGGCGCAGGGTAGCACCGGGGAGCTGTTTTTT. Protein: CASSHPHLGAQGSTGELFF.

V gene TRBV27 combines with J gene TRBJ2-3, with 10 bases identical to TRBD1. The germline V gene encodes CDR1 MNHEY and CDR2 SMNVEV (reference sequence). The J segment lost 3 bases and the V segment lost 6 bases, leaving 6 bases of the junction unmatched. CDR3 length equals 15 residues. CDR3 region: CASRAGTGVTDTQYF. CDR3 sequence (DNA): TGTGCCAGCAGGGCCGGGACAGGGGTAACAGATACGCAGTATTTT.

The chain has TRBV18 and TRBJ1-6; maybe TRBD1 (5 bases). The germline gives CDR1 KGHSH, CDR2 LQKENI. Trimming took off 1 base at V and 6 bases at J, with 10 bases between the two ends. CDR3 length: 15 amino acids. CDR3: CASSPQGFPNSPLHF. The CDR3 region has the DNA TGTGCCAGCTCACCACAGGGGTTTCCTAATTCACCCCTCCACTTT.

The genes are TRBV7-4 and TRBJ1-1, with D possibly matching TRBD1 (5 bases). Looked up from germline, CDR1 is SGHVT and CDR2 is SQSDAQ. Trimming stripped 5 bases from V and 7 bases from J, with 11 bases between. The CDR3 sequence is 12 residues long. CDR3 in DNA: TGTGCCAGCAGCCCCCGCAGGGTTGAAGCTTTCTTT. Translation: CASSPRRVEAFF.

V gene TRBV27 combines with J gene TRBJ1-2; TRBD1 aligns across 7 bases. CDR3 length equals 17 residues. V gave up 8 bases and J gave up 0 bases; unmatched junction bases: 15. Germline V gene data show CDR1 as MNHEY and CDR2 as SMNVEV (reference sequence). The CDR3 nucleotides are TGTGCCAGCTGCGCCATTCGACAGGGAATGGCTAACTATGGCTACACCTTC. Its translation: CASCAIRQGMANYGYTF.

As DNA, the CDR3 is TGTGCCAGCAGCCCCCCCGGACAGGCTGGGGAAAAACTGTTTTTT. It specifies CASSPPGQAGEKLFF. V gene TRBV7-2 combines with J gene TRBJ1-4, with 7 bases fitting TRBD1. The V segment lost 5 bases and the J segment 8 bases; nucleotides outside the gene matches: 11. Germline V gene data show CDR1 as SGHTA and CDR2 as FQGNSA. This CDR3 is 15 amino acids long.

The chain recombines TRBV5-8 with TRBJ2-2; 9 nucleotides align to TRBD1. Germline trimming cut 4 bases from V and 5 bases from J; bases unmatched to any gene: 9. Germline V gene lookup returns CDR1 SGHTS and CDR2 YDEGEE. The CDR3 consists of 16 residues. The CDR3 sequence: CASSDIGTGRTGELFF. The CDR3 DNA reads TGTGCCAGCAGCGATATCGGGACAGGGAGAACCGGGGAGCTGTTTTTT. The variable domain in full, completed from reference TRBV5-8 and TRBJ2-2, reads EAGVTQSPTHLIKTRGQQATLRCSPISGHTSVYWYQQALGLGLQFLLWYDEGEERNRGNFPPRFSGRQFPNYSSELNVNALELEDSALYLCASSDIGTGRTGELFFGEGSRLTVL.

The chain is built from TRBV15 and TRBJ2-1; D may be TRBD2 (5 bases). Per germline, CDR1 LNHNV and CDR2 YYDKDF (reference sequence). There are 14 residues in the CDR3. V was trimmed by 4 bases and J by 7 bases, leaving 14 bases between them. This CDR3 reads CATSTPPSLNEQFF. CDR3 nucleotides: TGTGCCACCAGCACCCCTCCTAGCCTGAATGAGCAGTTCTTC.

J is TRBJ2-4 and V is TRBV7-9; D is possibly TRBD2 (6 bases). The germline V and J ends were trimmed by 0 bases and 0 bases, with 18 bases remaining between them. CDR3 length equals 19 residues. CDR1 and CDR2 from the germline V gene are SEHNR and FQNEAQ (reference sequence). This chain's CDR3 is CASSLAYSPGELAKNIQYF. The CDR3 region has the DNA TGTGCCAGCAGCTTAGCTTACTCACCGGGGGAGCTAGCCAAAAACATTCAGTACTTC.

V and J are TRBV30 and TRBJ2-7; a possible D gene is TRBD2 (5 bases). Germline loops: CDR1 GTSNPN, CDR2 SVGIG (reference sequence). This CDR3 is 14 amino acids long. V was shortened by 3 bases and J by 7 bases, with 19 bases between the two germline ends. DNA of the CDR3: TGTGCCTGGAGACAACTAGGATCCCTACGGGAGCAGTACTTC. It translates to CAWRQLGSLREQYF. Looking up the rest from reference TRBV30 and TRBJ2-7 gives the full variable domain: SQTIHQWPATLVQPVGSPLSLECTVEGTSNPNLYWYRQAAGRGLQLLFYSVGIGQISSEVPQNLSASRPQDRQFILSSKKLLLSDSGFYLCAWRQLGSLREQYFGPGTRLTVT.

The CDR3 spells CASSLGPGQRGGGYTF. The DNA of the CDR3 is TGCGCCAGCAGCTTGGGTCCGGGACAGCGAGGCGGGGGCTACACCTTC. The V gene is TRBV5-1, the J gene TRBJ1-2, with 7 bases lining up with TRBD1. Trimming cost V 0 bases and J 8 bases; bases outside gene matches: 13. The V gene's germline CDR1 is SGHRS and CDR2 YFSETQ. This CDR3 comprises 16 residues.

The V gene is TRBV29-1, the J gene TRBJ2-1; perhaps TRBD1 as D (5 bases). Germline V gives CDR1 SQVTM, CDR2 ANQGSEA. Trimming shortened V by 3 bases and J by 9 bases, and 15 bases separated the two germline ends. This CDR3 is built from 13 residues. CDR3 nucleotide sequence: TGCAGCGTTGAGACTGCAGGGAAGAGTGAGCAGTTCTTC. The encoded protein is CSVETAGKSEQFF.

The gene calls are TRBV6-1 and TRBJ2-7; 8 bases align to TRBD1. CDR1 and CDR2 (germline): MNHNS, SASEGT. With 5 bases clipped from V and 1 base from J, the junction kept 7 bases outside the gene matches. The CDR3 consists of 15 residues. CDR3 amino acids: CASSRPTGVSYEQYF. DNA of the CDR3: TGTGCCAGCAGTAGACCGACAGGGGTATCCTACGAGCAGTACTTC.

The V and J genes are TRBV6-1 and TRBJ2-7, with D possibly matching TRBD1 (6 bases). Trimming removed 3 bases at V and 2 bases at J, with 26 bases between. CDR3 length equals 19 residues. Per germline, CDR1 MNHNS and CDR2 SASEGT. The CDR3 nucleotides are TGTGCCAGCAGTGATGGTGGTTACATTCATCGGGACAACCCCTACGAGCAGTACTTC. Translated, it gives CASSDGGYIHRDNPYEQYF.

The chain links TRBV10-3 to TRBJ2-2, with D possibly TRBD2 on 5 matching bases. The V gene's germline CDR1 is ENHRY and CDR2 SYGVKD. The ends were cut back, 0 bases at V and 2 bases at J, with 16 bases in the middle. The CDR3 totals 18 residues. The CDR3 protein is CAISESGVGPYNTGELFF. The CDR3 nucleotides read TGTGCCATCAGTGAGTCCGGGGTTGGGCCCTATAACACCGGGGAGCTGTTTTTT.

The chain carries TRBV29-1 and TRBJ2-7; no reliable D call. The CDR3 consists of 13 residues. CDR1 and CDR2 (germline): SQVTM, ANQGSEA. Between the trimmed V and J ends, which lost 4 bases and 0 bases, there was a span of 10 bases. The DNA for the CDR3 is TGCAGCGTTGGTCCGACTGACTCCTACGAGCAGTACTTC. This codes for CSVGPTDSYEQYF.

The rearrangement links TRBV28 to TRBJ1-1, with unresolved D. CDR1 and CDR2 (germline): MDHEN, SYDVKM. There are 14 residues in the CDR3. The V end was cut by 3 bases, the J end by 7 bases, with 15 bases between. Here the CDR3 DNA reads TGTGCCAGCAGTTTGTCGGGGTTTGAATTTGAAGCTTTCTTT. Encoded protein: CASSLSGFEFEAFF.

The chain combines TRBV4-3 with TRBJ2-2, with TRBD2 matching 15 bases. V gave up 4 bases and J gave up 4 bases; unmatched junction bases: 7. The germline V gene has CDR1 LGHNA and CDR2 YSLEER. This CDR3 comprises 18 residues. CDR3 sequence (DNA): TGCGCCAGCAGCCCCGGGACTAGCGGGGGGCCATCCACCGGGGAGCTGTTTTTT. It is translated as CASSPGTSGGPSTGELFF.

This clone has more than one count but fewer than ten. V gene TRBV28 combines with J gene TRBJ2-7; 8 bases line up with TRBD1. After removal of 6 bases from V and 0 bases from J, the junction contained 4 bases not matched to a gene. The CDR3 runs 14 residues. In germline, CDR1 is MDHEN, CDR2 SYDVKM. Here the CDR3 DNA reads TGTGCCAGCAGCCGGGACAGGAGCTCCTACGAGCAGTACTTC. Protein: CASSRDRSSYEQYF.

V is TRBV6-5 and J is TRBJ1-1; D might be TRBD1 (5 bases). The CDR3 runs to 14 residues. Germline V lookup: CDR1 MNHEY, CDR2 SVGAGI. V was clipped by 5 bases and J by 0 bases, with 10 bases between them. CDR3 region: CASSGSGVNTEAFF. The CDR3 DNA reads as TGTGCCAGCAGTGGGTCGGGGGTGAACACTGAAGCTTTCTTT.

The V and J genes are TRBV27 and TRBJ2-7; TRBD2 aligns across 9 bases. The germline CDR1 and CDR2 sequences are MNHEY and SMNVEV (reference sequence). Germline trimming cut 6 bases from V and 3 bases from J; bases unmatched to any gene: 18. The CDR3 has 18 residues. The CDR3 nucleotides read TGTGCCAGCAGAGCTACGAAGCGGGGGGCCGCTCGGGACTACGAGCAGTACTTC. Encoded protein: CASRATKRGAARDYEQYF.

The rearrangement links TRBV4-3 to TRBJ1-6; D is possibly TRBD1 (5 bases). The germline CDR1 and CDR2 sequences are LGHNA and YSLEER. The CDR3 is made up of 19 amino acids. V gave up 6 bases and J gave up 5 bases, with 26 bases separating them. DNA for the CDR3: TGCGCCAGCAGTTCCGACAGACCCTCCCTGGCGGGAAATAATTCACCCCTCCACTTT. Encoded protein: CASSSDRPSLAGNNSPLHF.

The rearrangement links TRBV29-1 to TRBJ1-5; 8 positions agree with TRBD1. V shed 4 bases, J shed 11 bases, and the junction held 10 bases outside the gene matches. Germline V gene lookup returns CDR1 SQVTM and CDR2 ANQGSEA. The CDR3 is 13 amino acids. Here the CDR3 DNA reads TGCAGCGTTGTTTTGGGGCAGGGGGCGGCCCAGCATTTT. Protein: CSVVLGQGAAQHF.

The V gene is TRBV6-1, the J gene TRBJ1-2, with TRBD1 matching 8 bases. V gave up 6 bases and J gave up 2 bases; unmatched junction bases: 8. The CDR3 runs 15 residues. CDR1 MNHNS and CDR2 SASEGT come from the germline V gene. The CDR3 DNA is TGTGCCAGCAGACCCCAGGGGGCTTTCAACTATGGCTACACCTTC. It specifies CASRPQGAFNYGYTF.

The rearrangement links TRBV29-1 to TRBJ2-3; 7 nucleotides match TRBD1. The CDR3 extends over 16 amino acids. The ends lost 1 base at V and 4 bases at J; junction bases unmatched: 11. Germline V gene lookup returns CDR1 SQVTM and CDR2 ANQGSEA. The CDR3 nucleotides are TGCAGCGTTGAAGTTACGTGGGGGACAGCATCAGATACGCAGTATTTT. This encodes CSVEVTWGTASDTQYF.

This chain uses TRBV11-1 with TRBJ1-6; TRBD1 is a possible D gene (6 bases). V shed 3 bases and J shed 8 bases, with 20 bases lying between them. The CDR3 is 17 amino acids. CDR1 is SGHAT, CDR2 FQDESV, per germline (reference sequence). CDR3 DNA sequence: TGTGCCAGCAGCTTCGCGCGAGGGGGAAAGATTTATTCACCCCTCCACTTT. It translates to CASSFARGGKIYSPLHF.

The rearrangement joins TRBV27 to TRBJ1-2, with no clear D. Germline V CDR1 and CDR2: MNHEY, SMNVEV (reference sequence). This CDR3 has 12 residues. V dropped 6 bases and J dropped 2 bases, with 7 bases sitting between them. CDR3 region: CASRDLNYGYTF. The DNA of the CDR3 is TGTGCCAGCAGGGACTTAAACTATGGCTACACCTTC.

This chain joins TRBV28 and TRBJ2-7; the D gene is possibly TRBD1 (5 bases). This CDR3 spans 13 amino acids. Trimming removed 5 bases at V and 3 bases at J, with 11 bases between. The germline CDR1 and CDR2 sequences are MDHEN and SYDVKM. The CDR3 protein is CASSPGILYEQYF. CDR3 nucleotide sequence: TGTGCCAGCAGTCCAGGGATCCTCTACGAGCAGTACTTC.